Following are 21 T cell receptor beta chains from one sample sequenced in a study of cytomegalovirus exposure and HLA in healthy donors. Only in-frame clones appear in the TCRdb table, and some are missing; sequencing was by immunoSEQ multiplex PCR. The data contain more than 80,000 clones, roughly 95% of them singletons. The sample comprised PBMCs. The origin of the receptors is a woman between 18 and 29 years old in good health and CMV-seronegative.

CDR3 loop: CASPQAGEGLAGGWSITDTQYF. Written as DNA, the CDR3 is TGTGCCAGCCCCCAGGCCGGGGAGGGATTAGCGGGAGGCTGGAGTATTACAGATACGCAGTATTTT. The chain is built from TRBV7-4 and TRBJ2-3; 10 nucleotides agree with TRBD2. Looked up from germline, CDR1 is SGHVT and CDR2 is SQSDAQ. With 8 bases clipped from V and 3 bases from J, the junction kept 29 bases outside the gene matches. The CDR3 has 22 amino acids. The variable domain in full, completed from reference TRBV7-4 and TRBJ2-3, reads GAGVSQSPRYKVAKRGRDVALRCDSISGHVTLYWYRQTLGQGSEVLTYSQSDAQRDKSGRPSGRFSAERPERSVSTLKIQRTEQGDSAVYLCASPQAGEGLAGGWSITDTQYFGPGTRLTVL.

V is TRBV2 and J is TRBJ2-1; 8 nucleotides align to TRBD1. The CDR3 totals 15 residues. Trimming took 4 bases from V and 1 from J; bases not matched to a gene: 3. CDR1 and CDR2 (germline): SNHLY, FYNNEI. CDR3: CASSGDRGSYNEQFF. In DNA, the CDR3 is TGTGCCAGCAGTGGCGACAGGGGTTCCTACAATGAGCAGTTCTTC. Full variable domain (missing parts from reference TRBV2 and TRBJ2-1): EPEVTQTPSHQVTQMGQEVILRCVPISNHLYFYWYRQILGQKVEFLVSFYNNEISEKSEIFDDQFSVERPDGSNFTLKIRSTKLEDSAMYFCASSGDRGSYNEQFFGPGTRLTVL.

This sequence joins TRBV19 and TRBJ2-1, with 7 bases fitting TRBD2. V was pared by 2 bases and J by 7 bases, with 8 bases of the junction left unmatched. Per germline, CDR1 LNHDA and CDR2 SQIVND (reference sequence). The CDR3 has 15 amino acids. CDR3 coding DNA: TGTGCCAGTAGTATAATAGCGGGCCTGGAGAATGAGCAGTTCTTC. As protein: CASSIIAGLENEQFF.

The genes are TRBV21-1 and TRBJ1-5; TRBD1 was called by the table and not checked on the DNA. TRBV21-1 is termed a pseudogene. The CDR3 has 18 residues. CDR3 sequence (DNA): TGTGCCAGCAGCAAATACCCTGCGGACAGTGTTAGCAATCAGCCCCAGCATTTT. Translation: CASSKYPADSVSNQPQHF.

V is TRBV5-1 and J is TRBJ2-7; the match to TRBD1 covers 7 bases. V dropped 3 bases and J dropped 2; count of bases not matched to a gene: 2. The germline gives CDR1 SGHRS, CDR2 YFSETQ. This CDR3 has 13 amino acids. The CDR3 is CASSWDRTYEQYF. DNA of the CDR3: TGCGCCAGCAGCTGGGACAGAACCTACGAGCAGTACTTC.

CDR3 region: CASRTPTGDTEAFF. In nucleotides, the CDR3 is TGTGCCAGCAGGACGCCGACAGGGGACACTGAAGCTTTCTTT. The chain employs TRBV6-5 and TRBJ1-1, with TRBD1 matching over 8 bases. The germline V gene has CDR1 MNHEY and CDR2 SVGAGI. V shed 6 bases, J shed 3 bases, and the junction held 6 bases outside the gene matches. This CDR3 has 14 amino acids.

V and J are TRBV2 and TRBJ1-1; 9 bases fit TRBD1. CDR1 is SNHLY, CDR2 FYNNEI, per germline. The CDR3 spans 16 residues. With V trimmed by 2 bases and J by 2 bases, 6 bases remained unmatched. In DNA form, the CDR3 reads TGTGCCAGCAGTGAAACAGGGACAGGGCTAAACACTGAAGCTTTCTTT. It encodes CASSETGTGLNTEAFF.

The V call is TRBV18, the J call TRBJ1-2; tentative D call: TRBD1 (6 bases). CDR3 length equals 14 residues. Germline V gene lookup returns CDR1 KGHSH and CDR2 LQKENI. Trimming removed 6 bases at V and 3 bases at J, with 14 bases between. The CDR3: CASSLGAHDYGYTF. In DNA, the CDR3 is TGTGCCAGCTCCTTGGGGGCCCATGACTATGGCTACACCTTC.

The V gene is TRBV13, the J gene TRBJ2-1, with 9 bases lining up with TRBD2. Germline V lookup: CDR1 PRHDT, CDR2 FYEKMQ (reference sequence). The CDR3 runs to 15 residues. V shed 0 bases, J shed 4 bases, and the junction held 1 base outside the gene matches. The CDR3 bases are TGTGCCAGCAGCTTAGGGACTAGCGGTTACAATGAGCAGTTCTTC. Its protein product is CASSLGTSGYNEQFF.

The chain combines TRBV9 with TRBJ2-6; D gene unclear. This CDR3 comprises 17 residues. Per germline, CDR1 SGDLS and CDR2 YYNGEE. The ends were cut back, 0 bases at V and 4 bases at J, with 14 bases in the middle. CDR3: CASSVAVLGFGANVLTF. The CDR3 DNA follows: TGTGCCAGCAGCGTAGCGGTGTTGGGCTTCGGGGCCAACGTCCTGACTTTC.

A remark on this clone: An end of the junction does not agree with germline; a read error may underlie this. The rearrangement links TRBV27 to TRBJ2-3; the match to TRBD2 covers 7 bases. From germline, CDR1 is MNHEY and CDR2 SMNVEV (reference sequence). This CDR3 contains 13 residues. CDR3 nucleotide sequence: TGTTCCAGCACCGGGACTACCACAGATACGCAGTATTTT. Amino acid sequence: CSSTGTTTDTQYF.

The rearrangement joins TRBV19 to TRBJ2-2, with 8 bases aligning to TRBD1. Germline assignment: CDR1 LNHDA and CDR2 SQIVND (reference sequence). The CDR3 consists of 15 residues. Germline trimming cut 7 bases from V and 8 bases from J; bases unmatched to any gene: 12. CDR3 amino acids: CASKEVQGALGELFF. CDR3 nucleotides: TGTGCCAGTAAGGAAGTTCAGGGGGCCCTAGGGGAGCTGTTTTTT.

J is TRBJ1-1 and V is TRBV15; TRBD1 might be the D (5 bases). CDR1 is LNHNV and CDR2 is YYDKDF in the germline V gene (reference sequence). The germline V and J ends were trimmed by 1 base and 3 bases, with 6 bases remaining between them. The CDR3 runs to 13 residues. The CDR3 region is CATSRGGDTEAFF. DNA of the CDR3: TGTGCCACCAGCAGAGGGGGGGACACTGAAGCTTTCTTT.

The chain recombines TRBV27 with TRBJ2-1, with 13 bases that match TRBD2. Germline V gene lookup returns CDR1 MNHEY and CDR2 SMNVEV (reference sequence). The CDR3 consists of 15 residues. J lost 8 bases, V lost 6 bases, and 7 bases had no gene match. The CDR3 sequence: CASSRTSGSGDEQFF. CDR3 nucleotide sequence: TGTGCCAGCAGCCGGACTAGCGGGAGTGGCGATGAGCAGTTCTTC.

V and J are TRBV13 and TRBJ2-1, with 9 bases lining up with TRBD1. The CDR3 runs 16 residues. CDR1 PRHDT and CDR2 FYEKMQ come from the germline V gene (reference sequence). V lost 4 bases, J lost 5 bases, and 9 bases stayed unmatched. The CDR3 reads CASSSAGTGYNNEQFF. CDR3 DNA: TGTGCCAGCAGCTCGGCCGGGACAGGGTATAACAATGAGCAGTTCTTC. The variable domain in full, completed from reference TRBV13 and TRBJ2-1, reads AAGVIQSPRHLIKEKRETATLKCYPIPRHDTVYWYQQGPGQDPQFLISFYEKMQSDKGSIPDRFSAQQFSDYHSELNMSSLELGDSALYFCASSSAGTGYNNEQFFGPGTRLTVL.

The chain uses TRBV28 and TRBJ2-7, with D perhaps matching TRBD1 (6 bases). This CDR3 comprises 16 residues. Trimming shortened V by 5 bases and J by 3 bases, and 20 bases separated the two germline ends. The germline V gene has CDR1 MDHEN and CDR2 SYDVKM. The CDR3 region is CASSRGTGTPIYEQYF. In DNA, the CDR3 is TGTGCCAGCAGTCGCGGTACCGGGACACCGATCTACGAGCAGTACTTC. The whole variable domain, filled in from reference TRBV28 and TRBJ2-7, reads DVKVTQSSRYLVKRTGEKVFLECVQDMDHENMFWYRQDPGLGLRLIYFSYDVKMKEKGDIPEGYSVSREKKERFSLILESASTNQTSMYLCASSRGTGTPIYEQYFGPGTRLTVT.

This chain uses TRBV7-9 with TRBJ2-2; TRBD1 matches 10 bases. The CDR3 totals 18 residues. Trimming cost V 7 bases and J 6 bases; bases outside gene matches: 17. Germline CDR1 and CDR2: SEHNR and FQNEAQ (reference sequence). The CDR3, as DNA: TGTGCCAGCACCCCCCGAGACAGGGGGCTCTGGGATGCCGGGGAGCTGTTTTTT. Its translation is CASTPRDRGLWDAGELFF.

V and J are TRBV20-1 and TRBJ1-6; TRBD1 matches at 8 bases. There are 10 residues in the CDR3. Trimming at V came to 5 bases and at J to 16 bases, leaving 4 bases not matched to a gene. The germline V gene encodes CDR1 DFQATT and CDR2 SNEGSKA (reference sequence). The CDR3 sequence is CSAVRDRLHF. CDR3 bases: TGCAGTGCTGTCCGGGACAGGCTCCACTTT.

The count of this clone is one. V is TRBV7-9 and J is TRBJ2-7; TRBD2 matches 7 bases. With 0 bases clipped from V and 4 bases from J, the junction kept 12 bases outside the gene matches. Germline V gene lookup returns CDR1 SEHNR and CDR2 FQNEAQ (reference sequence). The CDR3 runs 17 residues. This CDR3 reads CASSLAGSGRGVYEQYF. For the CDR3, the DNA is TGTGCCAGCAGCTTAGCGGGTAGCGGGCGTGGAGTTTACGAGCAGTACTTC.

This chain uses TRBV5-1 with TRBJ2-2; 9 bases match TRBD2. Germline CDR1 and CDR2: SGHRS and YFSETQ. This CDR3 is built from 15 residues. V was clipped by 5 bases and J by 6 bases; unmatched bases: 8. In DNA form, the CDR3 reads TGCGCCAGCAGACCGCGGGAGGGGTCCGCCGGGGAGCTGTTTTTT. It specifies CASRPREGSAGELFF.

The sample holds one count of this clone. The chain uses TRBV7-8 and TRBJ2-7, with D possibly matching TRBD2 (5 bases). From germline, CDR1 is SGHVS and CDR2 FQNEAQ. This CDR3 spans 10 amino acids. The CDR3 coding sequence is TGTGGAGTGGGAGTTTACGAGCAGTACTTC. It specifies CGVGVYEQYF.